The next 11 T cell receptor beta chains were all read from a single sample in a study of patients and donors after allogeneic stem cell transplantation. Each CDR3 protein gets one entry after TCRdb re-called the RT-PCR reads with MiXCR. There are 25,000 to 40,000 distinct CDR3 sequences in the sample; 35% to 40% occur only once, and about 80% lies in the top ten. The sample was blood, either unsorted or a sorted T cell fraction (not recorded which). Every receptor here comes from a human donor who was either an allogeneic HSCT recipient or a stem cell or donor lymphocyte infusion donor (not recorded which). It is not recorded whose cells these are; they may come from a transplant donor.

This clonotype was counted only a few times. The CDR3 reads CASSYAVAGELFF. The DNA for the CDR3 is TGCGCCAGCAGCTACGCCGTCGCCGGGGAGCTGTTTTTT. The chain carries TRBV5-1 and TRBJ2-2; D ambiguous. Trimming shortened V by 3 bases and J by 6 bases, and 9 bases separated the two germline ends. The CDR3 has 13 amino acids. CDR1 is SGHRS, CDR2 YFSETQ, per germline.

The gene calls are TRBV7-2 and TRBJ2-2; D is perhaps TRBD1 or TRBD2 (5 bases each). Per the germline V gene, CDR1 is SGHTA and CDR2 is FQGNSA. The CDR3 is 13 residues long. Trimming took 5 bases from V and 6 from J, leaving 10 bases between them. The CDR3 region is CASSLGTSGELFF. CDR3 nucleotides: TGTGCCAGCAGCCTAGGGACCTCCGGGGAGCTGTTTTTT.

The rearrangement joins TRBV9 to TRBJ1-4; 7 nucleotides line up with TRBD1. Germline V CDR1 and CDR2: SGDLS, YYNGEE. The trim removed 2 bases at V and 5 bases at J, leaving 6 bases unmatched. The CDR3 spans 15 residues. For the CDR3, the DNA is TGTGCCAGCAGCGTTAACACAGGGGTGAATGAAAAACTGTTTTTT. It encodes CASSVNTGVNEKLFF. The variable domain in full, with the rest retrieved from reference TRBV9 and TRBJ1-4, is DSGVTQTPKHLITATGQRVTLRCSPRSGDLSVYWYQQSLDQGLQFLIQYYNGEERAKGNILERFSAQQFPDLHSELNLSSLELGDSALYFCASSVNTGVNEKLFFGSGTQLSVL.

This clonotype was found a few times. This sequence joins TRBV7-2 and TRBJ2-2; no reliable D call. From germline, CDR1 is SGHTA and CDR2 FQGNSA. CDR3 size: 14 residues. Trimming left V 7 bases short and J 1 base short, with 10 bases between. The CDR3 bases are TGTGCCAGCAAGGCCAGCCAGAACACCGGGGAGCTGTTTTTT. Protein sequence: CASKASQNTGELFF. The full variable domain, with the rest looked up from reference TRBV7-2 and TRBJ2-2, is GAGVSQSPSNKVTEKGKDVELRCDPISGHTALYWYRQSLGQGLEFLIYFQGNSAPDKSGLPSDRFSAERTGGSVSTLTIQRTQQEDSAVYLCASKASQNTGELFFGEGSRLTVL.

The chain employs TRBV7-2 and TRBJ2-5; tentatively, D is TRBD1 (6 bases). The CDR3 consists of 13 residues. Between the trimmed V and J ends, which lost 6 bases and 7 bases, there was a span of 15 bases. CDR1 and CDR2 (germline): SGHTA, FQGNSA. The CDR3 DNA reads TGTGCCAGCAGTCTTACAGGGTTGGGGACCCAGTACTTC. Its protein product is CASSLTGLGTQYF.

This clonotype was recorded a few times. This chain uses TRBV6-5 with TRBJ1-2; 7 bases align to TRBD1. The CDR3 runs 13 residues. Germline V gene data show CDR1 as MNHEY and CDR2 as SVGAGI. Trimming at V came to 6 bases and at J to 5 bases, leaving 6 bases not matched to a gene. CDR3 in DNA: TGTGCCAGCAGCCATGACAGGGTATATGGCTACACCTTC. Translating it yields CASSHDRVYGYTF.

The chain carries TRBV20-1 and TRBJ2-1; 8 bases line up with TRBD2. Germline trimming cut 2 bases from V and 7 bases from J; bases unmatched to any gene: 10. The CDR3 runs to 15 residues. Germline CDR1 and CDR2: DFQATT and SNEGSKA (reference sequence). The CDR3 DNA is TGCAGTGCTAGAAGGTCCAGCGGGAGTTCAAATGAGCAGTTCTTC. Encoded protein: CSARRSSGSSNEQFF.

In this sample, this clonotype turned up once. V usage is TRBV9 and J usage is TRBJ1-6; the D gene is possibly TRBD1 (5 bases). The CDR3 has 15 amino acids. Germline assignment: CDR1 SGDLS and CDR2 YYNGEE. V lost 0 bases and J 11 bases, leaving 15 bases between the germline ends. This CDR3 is CASSVEGHAKTPLHF. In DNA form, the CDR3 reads TGTGCCAGCAGCGTAGAAGGACACGCAAAGACACCCCTCCACTTT.

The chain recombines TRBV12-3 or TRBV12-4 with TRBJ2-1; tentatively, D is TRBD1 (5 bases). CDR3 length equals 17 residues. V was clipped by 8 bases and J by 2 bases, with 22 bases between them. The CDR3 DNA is TGTGCCAGCGCACGTTTTAAGGGGCTTACCCCCTACAATGAGCAGTTCTTC. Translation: CASARFKGLTPYNEQFF.

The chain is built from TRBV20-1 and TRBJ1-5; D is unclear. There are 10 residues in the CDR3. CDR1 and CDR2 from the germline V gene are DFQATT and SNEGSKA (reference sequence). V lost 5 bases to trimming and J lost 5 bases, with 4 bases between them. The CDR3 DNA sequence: TGCAGTGCTCCTCATCAGCCCCAGCATTTT. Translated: CSAPHQPQHF.

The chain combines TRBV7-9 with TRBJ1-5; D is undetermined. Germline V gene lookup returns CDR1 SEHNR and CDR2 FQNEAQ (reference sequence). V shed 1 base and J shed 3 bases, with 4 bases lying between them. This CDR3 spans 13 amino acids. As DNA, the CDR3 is TGTGCCAGCAGCTTAGACCACAATCAGCCCCAGCATTTT. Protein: CASSLDHNQPQHF.